This T cell receptor (beta chain) appears in the sequencing data of a study of shared clonotypes between healthy human individuals. Study overall: CD8 memory received one plate per donor, CD8 naive two, CD4 memory three and CD4 naive three.

V was pared by 7 bases and J by 0 bases, with 9 bases between. There are 13 residues in the CDR3. Germline-derived CDR1 and CDR2 are SGHTA and FQGNSA. Method: immunoSEQ multiplex PCR; TCRdb's copy keeps in-frame clones and lacks some. The sample includes about 2 million clones, roughly 95% of them seen just once. The source of this sequence is a man aged 18-30 years in good health. The genes are TRBV7-2 and TRBJ1-1; D gene unclear. Sample: naive CD4+ T cells sorted from blood. Subset defined: CD45RA+ positively selected. The CDR3 nucleotides are TGTGCCAGCACCGACTGGTTGAACACTGAAGCTTTCTTT. Translated, it gives CASTDWLNTEAFF.